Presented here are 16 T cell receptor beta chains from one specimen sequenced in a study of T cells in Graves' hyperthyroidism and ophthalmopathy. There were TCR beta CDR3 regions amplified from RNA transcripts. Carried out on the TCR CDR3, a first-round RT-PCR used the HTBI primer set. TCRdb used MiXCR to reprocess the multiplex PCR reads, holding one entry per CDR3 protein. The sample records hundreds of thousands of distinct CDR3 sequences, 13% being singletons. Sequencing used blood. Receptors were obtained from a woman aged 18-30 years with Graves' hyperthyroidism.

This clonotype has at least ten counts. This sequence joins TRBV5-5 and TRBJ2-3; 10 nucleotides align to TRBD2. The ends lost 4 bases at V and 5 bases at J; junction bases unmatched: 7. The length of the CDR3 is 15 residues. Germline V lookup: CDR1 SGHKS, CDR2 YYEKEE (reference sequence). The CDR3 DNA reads TGTGCCAGCAGCGCAAGGACTAGCGGTGGAGATACGCAGTATTTT. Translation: CASSARTSGGDTQYF.

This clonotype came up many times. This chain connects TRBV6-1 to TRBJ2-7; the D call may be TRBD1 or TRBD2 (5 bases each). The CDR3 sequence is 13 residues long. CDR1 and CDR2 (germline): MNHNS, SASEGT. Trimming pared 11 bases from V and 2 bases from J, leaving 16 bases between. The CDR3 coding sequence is TGTGCCGCCGGGGCCTCCAGGGCCTACGAGCAGTACTTC. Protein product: CAAGASRAYEQYF.

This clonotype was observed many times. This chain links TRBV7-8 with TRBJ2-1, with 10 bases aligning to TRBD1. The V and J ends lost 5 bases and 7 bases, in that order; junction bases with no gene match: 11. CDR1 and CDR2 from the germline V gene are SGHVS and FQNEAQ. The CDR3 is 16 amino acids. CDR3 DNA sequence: TGTGCCAGCAGCCATCGGACAGGGGGAGACAAGAATGAGCAGTTCTTC. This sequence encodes CASSHRTGGDKNEQFF.

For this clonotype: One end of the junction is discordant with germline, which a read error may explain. CDR3 nucleotides: TGCGCCAGCGGCTTGGCCTTTGCTGGGAACGGGGAGCTGTTTTTT. Its protein is CASGLAFAGNGELFF. The rearrangement links TRBV5-1 to TRBJ2-2; D unclear. Germline CDR1 and CDR2: SGHRS and YFSETQ. This CDR3 comprises 15 residues.

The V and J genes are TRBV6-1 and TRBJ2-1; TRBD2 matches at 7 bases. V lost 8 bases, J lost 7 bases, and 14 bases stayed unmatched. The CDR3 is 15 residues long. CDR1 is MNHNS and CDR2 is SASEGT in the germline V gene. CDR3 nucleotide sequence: TGTGCCAGCGGGTCAGGCGGCGGGAGAGTTAATGAGCAGTTCTTC. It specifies CASGSGGGRVNEQFF.

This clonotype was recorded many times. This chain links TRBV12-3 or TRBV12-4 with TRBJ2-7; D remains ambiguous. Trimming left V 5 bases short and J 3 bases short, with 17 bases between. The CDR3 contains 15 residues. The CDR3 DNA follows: TGTGCCAGCAGTAACACGGAAGCAATTCTCTACGAGCAGTACTTC. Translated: CASSNTEAILYEQYF.

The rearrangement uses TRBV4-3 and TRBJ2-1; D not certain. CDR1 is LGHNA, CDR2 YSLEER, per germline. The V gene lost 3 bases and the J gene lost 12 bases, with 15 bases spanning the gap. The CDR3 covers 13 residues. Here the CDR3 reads CASSHLKQGGQFF. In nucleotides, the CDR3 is TGCGCCAGCAGCCACCTTAAACAAGGCGGGCAGTTCTTC.

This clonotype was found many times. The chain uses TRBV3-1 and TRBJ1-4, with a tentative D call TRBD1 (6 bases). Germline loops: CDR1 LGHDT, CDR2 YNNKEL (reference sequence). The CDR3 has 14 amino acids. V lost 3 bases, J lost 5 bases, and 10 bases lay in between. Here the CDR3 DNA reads TGTGCCAGCAGCCACAGGGGAAGCAATGAAAAACTGTTTTTT. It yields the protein CASSHRGSNEKLFF.

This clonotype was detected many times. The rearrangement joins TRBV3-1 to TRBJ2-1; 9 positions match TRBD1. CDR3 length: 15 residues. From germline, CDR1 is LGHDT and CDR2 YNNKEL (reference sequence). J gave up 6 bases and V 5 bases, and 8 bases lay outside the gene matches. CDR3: CASSSLPGQGNEQFF. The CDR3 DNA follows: TGTGCCAGCAGCTCCCTCCCGGGACAGGGCAATGAGCAGTTCTTC.

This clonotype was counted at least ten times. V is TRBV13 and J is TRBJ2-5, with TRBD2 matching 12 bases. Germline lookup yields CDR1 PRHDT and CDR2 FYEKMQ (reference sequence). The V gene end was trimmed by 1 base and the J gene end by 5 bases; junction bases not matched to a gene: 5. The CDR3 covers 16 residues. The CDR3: CASSLVSSGREETQYF. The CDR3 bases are TGTGCCAGCAGCTTAGTCTCTAGCGGGAGGGAGGAGACCCAGTACTTC.

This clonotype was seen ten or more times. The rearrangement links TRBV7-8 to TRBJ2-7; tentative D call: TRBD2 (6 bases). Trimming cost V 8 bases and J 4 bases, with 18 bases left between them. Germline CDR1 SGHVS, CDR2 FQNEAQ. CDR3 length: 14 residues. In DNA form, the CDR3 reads TGTGCCAGCTGTAGGGGCGGGGCAGCGTACGAGCAGTACTTC. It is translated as CASCRGGAAYEQYF. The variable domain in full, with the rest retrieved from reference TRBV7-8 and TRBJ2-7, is GAGVSQSPRYKVAKRGQDVALRCDPISGHVSLFWYQQALGQGPEFLTYFQNEAQLDKSGLPSDRFFAERPEGSVSTLKIQRTQQEDSAVYLCASCRGGAAYEQYFGPGTRLTVT.

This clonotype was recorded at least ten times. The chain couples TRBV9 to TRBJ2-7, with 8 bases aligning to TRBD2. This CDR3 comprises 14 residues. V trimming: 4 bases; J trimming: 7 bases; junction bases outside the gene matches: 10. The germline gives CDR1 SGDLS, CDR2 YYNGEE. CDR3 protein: CASSSRAGAGEQYF. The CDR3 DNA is TGTGCCAGCAGCTCCCGAGCGGGAGCGGGGGAGCAGTACTTC.

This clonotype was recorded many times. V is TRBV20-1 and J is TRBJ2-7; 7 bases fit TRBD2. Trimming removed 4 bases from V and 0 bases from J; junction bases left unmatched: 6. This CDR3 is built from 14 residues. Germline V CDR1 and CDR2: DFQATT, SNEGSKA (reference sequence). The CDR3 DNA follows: TGCAGTGCTATATCCGCTAGCGGCTCCTACGAGCAGTACTTC. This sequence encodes CSAISASGSYEQYF.

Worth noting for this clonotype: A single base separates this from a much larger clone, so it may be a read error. The CDR3 loop is CASSSGLAEYTDTQYF. CDR3 sequence (DNA): TGTGCCAGCAGCTCGGGACTAGCGGAGTACACAGATACGCAGTATTTT. This chain links TRBV13 with TRBJ2-3, with 11 bases that match TRBD2. The CDR3 sequence is 16 residues long. CDR1 and CDR2 from the germline V gene are PRHDT and FYEKMQ (reference sequence). Trimming removed 4 bases from V and 2 bases from J; junction bases left unmatched: 5.

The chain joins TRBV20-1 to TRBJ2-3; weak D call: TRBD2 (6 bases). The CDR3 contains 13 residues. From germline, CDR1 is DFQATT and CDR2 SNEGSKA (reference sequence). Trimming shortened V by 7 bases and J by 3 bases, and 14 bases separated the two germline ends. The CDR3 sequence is CSVRVSGTDTQYF. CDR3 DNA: TGCAGTGTACGGGTGAGCGGGACAGATACGCAGTATTTT.

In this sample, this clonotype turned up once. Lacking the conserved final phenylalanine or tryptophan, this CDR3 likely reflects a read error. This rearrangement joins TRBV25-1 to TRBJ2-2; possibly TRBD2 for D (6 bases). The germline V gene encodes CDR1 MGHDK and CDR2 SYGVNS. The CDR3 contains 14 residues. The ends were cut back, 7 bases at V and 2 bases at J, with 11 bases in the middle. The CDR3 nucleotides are TGTGCCAGCAAATCGGGGACTAACACCGGGGAGCTGTTTTCT. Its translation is CASKSGTNTGELFS.